The 30 T cell receptor beta chains listed next were all sequenced from one sample in a study of blood T cell repertoires in COVID-19. The data were produced by immunoSEQ multiplex PCR, yet TCRdb's version contains in-frame clones alone and is incomplete. This sample has about 240,000 clones, with more than 75% found just once. The sequenced material came from peripheral blood. The receptors originated from a woman between 40 and 55 years old who had recovered from COVID-19.

This rearrangement joins TRBV6-4 to TRBJ2-5, with 10 bases fitting TRBD1. Germline lookup yields CDR1 MRHNA and CDR2 SNTAGT. This CDR3 spans 15 amino acids. V gave up 2 bases and J gave up 1 base; unmatched junction bases: 1. CDR3 coding DNA: TGTGCCAGCAGTGACAGACAGGGGGCCCAAGAGACCCAGTACTTC. Translation gives CASSDRQGAQETQYF.

The J gene is TRBJ2-5, the V gene TRBV5-8, with TRBD1 as a possible D gene (6 bases). The CDR3 loop spans 16 amino acids. Trimming stripped 1 base from V and 5 bases from J, with 18 bases between. CDR1 SGHTS and CDR2 YDEGEE come from the germline V gene. This chain's CDR3 is CASSLSGRGRSETQYF. The CDR3 nucleotides are TGTGCCAGCAGCTTGTCGGGCAGGGGTCGATCGGAGACCCAGTACTTC.

The chain uses TRBV30 and TRBJ2-5; TRBD2 matches at 9 bases. The CDR3 totals 14 residues. V trimming: 4 bases; J trimming: 5 bases; junction bases outside the gene matches: 8. The germline CDR1 and CDR2 sequences are GTSNPN and SVGIG (reference sequence). The CDR3 sequence: CAWKLAGGEETQYF. The CDR3 DNA sequence: TGTGCCTGGAAGTTGGCGGGAGGGGAGGAGACCCAGTACTTC.

This clone was seen just once. The chain carries TRBV19 and TRBJ2-3; TRBD2 aligns across 8 bases. The V gene end was trimmed by 9 bases and the J gene end by 3 bases; junction bases not matched to a gene: 5. CDR1 and CDR2 from the germline V gene are LNHDA and SQIVND (reference sequence). The CDR3 spans 13 residues. CDR3 sequence (DNA): TGTGCCAGCCGGGGGGGATGGACAGATACGCAGTATTTT. It encodes CASRGGWTDTQYF.

The J gene is TRBJ2-1, the V gene TRBV19; TRBD1 agrees at 10 bases. Looked up from germline, CDR1 is LNHDA and CDR2 is SQIVND (reference sequence). The CDR3 has 20 amino acids. Trimming at V came to 1 base and at J to 0 bases, leaving 12 bases not matched to a gene. This CDR3 reads CASSIGRPGQGPPSYNEQFF. Written as DNA, the CDR3 is TGTGCCAGTAGTATAGGGAGACCGGGACAGGGGCCCCCCTCCTACAATGAGCAGTTCTTC.

The V call is TRBV5-1, the J call TRBJ1-5, with D hard to call. The CDR3 runs 15 residues. With 0 bases removed from V and 2 bases from J, the gap between germline ends came to 9 bases. CDR1 is SGHRS, CDR2 YFSETQ, per germline. The CDR3, as DNA: TGCGCCAGCAGCTTGGACGGAGACGGCAATCAGCCCCAGCATTTT. Protein product: CASSLDGDGNQPQHF.

This sequence joins TRBV6-2 or TRBV6-3 and TRBJ1-6, with 9 bases matching TRBD1. V lost 4 bases to trimming and J lost 10 bases; unmatched junction nucleotides: 2. Germline assignment: CDR1 MNHEY and CDR2 SVGEGT. The CDR3 is 13 amino acids. Written as DNA, the CDR3 is TGTGCCAGCAGTTGGACAGGGGCCTCACCCCTCCACTTT. It is translated as CASSWTGASPLHF.

The chain carries TRBV25-1 and TRBJ2-2; 13 nucleotides align to TRBD2. CDR1 MGHDK and CDR2 SYGVNS come from the germline V gene. This CDR3 region has 14 residues. V was pared by 7 bases and J by 6 bases, with 2 bases of the junction left unmatched. CDR3 protein: CASTGLAGAGELFF. The CDR3 DNA follows: TGTGCCAGCACTGGACTAGCGGGAGCCGGGGAGCTGTTTTTT. The full variable domain, its missing parts supplied by reference TRBV25-1 and TRBJ2-2, is EADIYQTPRYLVIGTGKKITLECSQTMGHDKMYWYQQDPGMELHLIHYSYGVNSTEKGDLSSESTVSRIRTEHFPLTLESARPSHTSQYLCASTGLAGAGELFFGEGSRLTVL.

J is TRBJ1-4 and V is TRBV30; TRBD1 aligns across 8 bases. Germline loops: CDR1 GTSNPN, CDR2 SVGIG (reference sequence). Germline trimming cut 4 bases from V and 8 bases from J; bases unmatched to any gene: 6. The CDR3 sequence is 13 residues long. The DNA for the CDR3 is TGTGCCTGGACACAGGGGGTCGGGGAAAAACTGTTTTTT. Translated: CAWTQGVGEKLFF.

The V call is TRBV2, the J call TRBJ2-1; 12 bases are shared with TRBD2. CDR1 is SNHLY, CDR2 FYNNEI, per germline. CDR3 size: 15 residues. V lost 6 bases and J lost 9; bases outside the gene matches: 9. This chain's CDR3 is CASSPPSGRGGEQFF. In DNA form, the CDR3 reads TGTGCCAGCAGCCCCCCTAGCGGGAGGGGGGGTGAGCAGTTCTTC.

This rearrangement joins TRBV11-3 to TRBJ2-7; D perhaps matches TRBD2 (6 bases). The V and J ends lost 11 bases and 6 bases respectively, with 17 bases between them. In germline, CDR1 is SGHNT, CDR2 YENEEA. The CDR3 consists of 12 residues. CDR3 in amino acids: CAAGQAFCEQYV. CDR3 nucleotide sequence: TGTGCCGCGGGGCAGGCTTTCTGCGAGCAGTACGTC.

This clone was found once. One end of the junction fails to match germline, which may point to a read error. V gene TRBV4-2 combines with J gene TRBJ2-6; D may be TRBD2 (5 bases). Per the germline V gene, CDR1 is LGHNA and CDR2 is YNFKEQ. CDR3 length: 15 residues. DNA for the CDR3: TGTGCCAGCACCCAACTCGGGGTTGGGGCCAACGTCCTGACTTTC. Translating it yields CASTQLGVGANVLTF.

The rearrangement joins TRBV20-1 to TRBJ1-3, with D possibly being TRBD1 (5 bases). Germline V gives CDR1 DFQATT, CDR2 SNEGSKA (reference sequence). Trimming left V 6 bases short and J 7 bases short, with 10 bases between. The CDR3 extends over 11 amino acids. CDR3 amino acids: CSAKTANTIYF. The CDR3 coding sequence is TGCAGTGCAAAGACAGCGAACACCATATATTTT.

The chain links TRBV11-2 to TRBJ2-7; maybe TRBD2 (6 bases). Germline V gene data show CDR1 as SGHAT and CDR2 as FQNNGV. This CDR3 contains 13 residues. V shed 0 bases and J shed 6 bases, with 9 bases lying between them. In DNA, the CDR3 is TGTGCCAGCAGCTTAGACCCGGGACTCGAGCAGTACTTC. Translating gives CASSLDPGLEQYF.

V is TRBV14 and J is TRBJ2-7; D perhaps matches TRBD2 (5 bases). The CDR3 spans 12 residues. Trimming removed 4 bases at V and 7 bases at J, with 11 bases between. Germline lookup yields CDR1 SGHDN and CDR2 FVKESK. CDR3 protein: CASSRAPGEQYF. The CDR3 DNA reads as TGTGCCAGCAGCCGGGCTCCGGGGGAGCAGTACTTC.

The CDR3: CASSIPTGISNQPQHF. The CDR3 coding sequence is TGTGCCAGTAGTATCCCGACAGGGATTAGCAATCAGCCCCAGCATTTT. V and J are TRBV19 and TRBJ1-5, with 7 positions matching TRBD1. Germline V gene sequence: CDR1 LNHDA, CDR2 SQIVND (reference sequence). Trimming cost V 3 bases and J 0 bases; bases outside gene matches: 5. The CDR3 sequence is 16 residues long.

The V and J genes are TRBV15 and TRBJ1-2; D is unclear. CDR3 length: 13 amino acids. Germline CDR1 reads LNHNV; CDR2 reads YYDKDF (reference sequence). Trimming took off 3 bases at V and 4 bases at J, with 9 bases between the two ends. DNA of the CDR3: TGTGCCACCAGCAGCGTCCCGGGCTATGGCTACACCTTC. It specifies CATSSVPGYGYTF.

This clone was detected ten times or more. The J gene is TRBJ1-3, the V gene TRBV7-9; no definite D call. The length of the CDR3 is 15 residues. Germline-derived CDR1 and CDR2 are SEHNR and FQNEAQ (reference sequence). V lost 5 bases and J lost 0, with 11 bases in between. The CDR3: CASSRARGSGNTIYF. The CDR3 DNA is TGTGCCAGCAGCCGGGCCCGGGGCTCTGGAAACACCATATATTTT.

This sequence joins TRBV15 and TRBJ1-3, with 8 positions matching TRBD1. With 0 bases clipped from V and 5 bases from J, the junction kept 9 bases outside the gene matches. This CDR3 is built from 17 residues. Germline V gives CDR1 LNHNV, CDR2 YYDKDF (reference sequence). Here the CDR3 reads CATSRDPLRGLRNTIYF. Here the CDR3 DNA reads TGTGCCACCAGCAGAGATCCCCTCAGGGGGCTAAGAAACACCATATATTTT.

The chain has TRBV5-5 and TRBJ2-3, with TRBD1 matching 9 bases. The length of the CDR3 is 19 residues. Germline V lookup: CDR1 SGHKS, CDR2 YYEKEE (reference sequence). The ends lost 5 bases at V and 0 bases at J; junction bases unmatched: 16. CDR3 sequence reads: CASSGGTGLGNPSTDTQYF. CDR3 bases: TGTGCCAGCAGTGGCGGGACAGGGTTGGGAAACCCTAGCACAGATACGCAGTATTTT.

The V gene is TRBV20-1, the J gene TRBJ2-7; 10 nucleotides match TRBD2. The germline V gene has CDR1 DFQATT and CDR2 SNEGSKA (reference sequence). This CDR3 spans 11 amino acids. This CDR3 reads CARTSGHEQYF. The CDR3 DNA sequence: TGCGCCAGGACTAGCGGCCACGAGCAGTACTTC.

The chain joins TRBV7-9 to TRBJ1-2; D gene unclear. Germline values: CDR1 SEHNR, CDR2 FQNEAQ (reference sequence). CDR3 length: 14 amino acids. V dropped 0 bases and J dropped 7 bases, with 12 bases sitting between them. The CDR3 nucleotides read TGTGCCAGCAGCTTAGCCGTCGGGGATTCTGGCTACACCTTC. It encodes CASSLAVGDSGYTF.

The V gene is TRBV11-3, the J gene TRBJ2-2, with D perhaps TRBD2 (5 bases). From germline, CDR1 is SGHNT and CDR2 YENEEA. V was clipped by 1 base and J by 7 bases, with 13 bases between them. CDR3 length: 15 residues. CDR3 residues: CASSLGGRWVGELFF. As DNA, the CDR3 is TGTGCCAGCAGCTTAGGAGGGCGTTGGGTCGGGGAGCTGTTTTTT.

The chain links TRBV5-4 to TRBJ2-7; the match to TRBD2 covers 11 bases. CDR3 length equals 17 residues. With V trimmed by 4 bases and J by 1 base, 10 bases remained unmatched. The germline CDR1 and CDR2 sequences are SGHNT and YYREEE (reference sequence). CDR3 loop: CASSPGTSGVGSYEQYF. The CDR3 region has the DNA TGTGCCAGCAGCCCCGGGACTAGCGGAGTGGGGTCCTACGAGCAGTACTTC. The full variable domain, rest sourced from reference TRBV5-4 and TRBJ2-7, is ETGVTQSPTHLIKTRGQQVTLRCSSQSGHNTVSWYQQALGQGPQFIFQYYREEENGRGNFPPRFSGLQFPNYSSELNVNALELDDSALYLCASSPGTSGVGSYEQYFGPGTRLTVT.

The chain recombines TRBV27 with TRBJ1-1, with D tentatively TRBD1 (5 bases). CDR3 length: 14 amino acids. Germline CDR1 is MNHEY and CDR2 is SMNVEV (reference sequence). Trimming removed 7 bases from V and 6 bases from J, with 18 bases in between. CDR3 protein: CASTRDSGAPEAFF. CDR3 sequence (DNA): TGTGCCAGCACTCGAGACAGTGGGGCGCCTGAAGCTTTCTTT.

The V call is TRBV5-4, the J call TRBJ2-2; D perhaps matches TRBD1 (6 bases). Germline loops: CDR1 SGHNT, CDR2 YYREEE (reference sequence). V shed 4 bases and J shed 1 base, with 8 bases lying between them. The CDR3 contains 14 residues. The CDR3: CASSKTGNTGELFF. In DNA, the CDR3 is TGTGCCAGCAGCAAGACAGGGAACACCGGGGAGCTGTTTTTT.

The chain joins TRBV10-3 to TRBJ2-5, with D perhaps TRBD2 (5 bases). The CDR3 has 13 residues. Germline V gene data show CDR1 as ENHRY and CDR2 as SYGVKD. The germline V and J ends were trimmed by 6 bases and 3 bases, with 11 bases remaining between them. The CDR3, as DNA: TGTGCCATCAGCCAGCGGACCGAAGAGACCCAGTACTTC. It translates to CAISQRTEETQYF.

The gene calls are TRBV2 and TRBJ2-7, with TRBD1 matching 8 bases. Germline-derived CDR1 and CDR2 are SNHLY and FYNNEI. This CDR3 has 14 amino acids. Losses at the gene ends were 3 bases for V and 2 bases for J; bases not matched to a gene: 3. The CDR3 DNA is TGTGCCAGCAGTGAGTGGACAGGGACCTACGAGCAGTACGTC. Its translation: CASSEWTGTYEQYV.

The rearrangement joins TRBV5-5 to TRBJ1-2; D may be TRBD1 (6 bases). Deletions cut 4 bases from V and 7 bases from J, with 23 bases between. The CDR3 length is 16 residues. Germline V gives CDR1 SGHKS, CDR2 YYEKEE (reference sequence). The CDR3 nucleotides read TGTGCCAGCAGCCGGGCGGCAGGGGCTGCCCCCTTTGGCTACACCTTC. It is translated as CASSRAAGAAPFGYTF.

The genes are TRBV7-9 and TRBJ2-1; 8 bases fit TRBD2. Germline trimming cut 1 base from V and 4 bases from J; bases unmatched to any gene: 6. CDR3 length: 16 residues. In germline, CDR1 is SEHNR, CDR2 FQNEAQ (reference sequence). CDR3 region: CASSLEGPGGYNEQFF. The CDR3 nucleotides read TGTGCCAGCAGCTTAGAGGGGCCGGGGGGGTACAATGAGCAGTTCTTC.